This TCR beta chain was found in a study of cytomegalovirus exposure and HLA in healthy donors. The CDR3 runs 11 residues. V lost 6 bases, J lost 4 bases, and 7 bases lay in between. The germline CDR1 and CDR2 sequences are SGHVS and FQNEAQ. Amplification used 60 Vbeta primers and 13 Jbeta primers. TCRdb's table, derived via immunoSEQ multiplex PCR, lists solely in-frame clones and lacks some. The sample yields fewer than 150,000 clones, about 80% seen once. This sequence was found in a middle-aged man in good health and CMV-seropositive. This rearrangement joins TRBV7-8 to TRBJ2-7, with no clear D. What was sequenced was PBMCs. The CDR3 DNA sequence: TGTGCCAGCAGTTATACTTACGAGCAGTACTTC. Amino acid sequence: CASSYTYEQYF.